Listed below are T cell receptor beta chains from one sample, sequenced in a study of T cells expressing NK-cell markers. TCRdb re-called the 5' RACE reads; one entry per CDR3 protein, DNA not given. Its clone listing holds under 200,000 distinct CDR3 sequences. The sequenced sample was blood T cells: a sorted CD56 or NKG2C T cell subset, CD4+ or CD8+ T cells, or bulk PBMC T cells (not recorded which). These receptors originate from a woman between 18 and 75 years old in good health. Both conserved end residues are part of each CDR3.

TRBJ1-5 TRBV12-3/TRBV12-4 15 CASRAEQGGNQPQHF
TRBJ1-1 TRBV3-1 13 CASSQAGNTEAFF
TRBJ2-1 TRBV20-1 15 CSAERLAGLYNEQFF
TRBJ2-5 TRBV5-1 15 CASSLGAGTQETQYF
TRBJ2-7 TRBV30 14 CAWGGRDRAYEQYF
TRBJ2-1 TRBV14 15 CASSQNPAGDLEQFF
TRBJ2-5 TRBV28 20 CAPLTSGLSSCAAGRETQYF
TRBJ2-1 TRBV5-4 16 CASSSQSGGSRNEQFF
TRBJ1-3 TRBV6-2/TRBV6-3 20 CASSYGAGGAGAYSGNTIYF
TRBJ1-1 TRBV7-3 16 CASSPSIDALNTEAFF
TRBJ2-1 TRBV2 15 CASKGGLAFYNEQFF
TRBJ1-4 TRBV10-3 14 CAISDSGGSEKLFF
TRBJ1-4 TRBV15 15 CATSRTGQLNEKLFF
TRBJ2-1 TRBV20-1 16 CSAPIRGGSSYNEQFF
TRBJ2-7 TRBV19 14 CASSSLAGNYEQYF
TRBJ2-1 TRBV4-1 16 CASSQDQRVTYNEQFF
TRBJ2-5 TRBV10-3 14 CAISESQAGETQYF